A selection of T cell receptor beta chains follows, all from one sample in a study of blood T cell repertoires in COVID-19. Profiling relied on immunoSEQ multiplex PCR, and the TCRdb table lists in-frame clones only, not all of them. The sample comprises 50,000 to 70,000 clones, around 90% of which are singletons, and about 9.1% rests with the top ten. Sequencing used peripheral blood. Receptor source: a woman older than 75 with active COVID-19. Both conserved end residues are part of each CDR3. D genes are given only for firm matches. Size tells how often a clone was seen (once, few, many) or the class of an expanded clone, and some rows leave it out.

d_call | j_call | v_call | clone_size | cdr3_nt | cdr3_aa
NA | TRBJ1-6 | TRBV27 | NA | TGTGCCAGCAGCCCACAGGGTTCACCCCTCCACTTT | CASSPQGSPLHF
NA | TRBJ2-2 | TRBV6-5 | NA | TGTGCCAGCAGGGGGGCCAACACCGGGGAGCTGTTTTTT | CASRGANTGELFF
NA | TRBJ1-2 | TRBV27 | NA | TGTGCCAGCAGTCCGAGGGCACTTTCAAGTGGTAACTATGGCTACACCTTC | CASSPRALSSGNYGYTF
TRBD1 | TRBJ1-1 | TRBV3-1/TRBV3-2 | NA | TGTGCCAGCAGCCAAACCGGGACAGCTAACACTGAAGCTTTCTTT | CASSQTGTANTEAFF
NA | TRBJ2-5 | TRBV7-9 | NA | TGTGCCAGCAGCTTGGGCTGGGCCCAAGAGACCCAGTACTTC | CASSLGWAQETQYF
NA | TRBJ1-3 | TRBV6-5 | NA | TGTGCCAGCAGTACCGGGGGCTCTGGAAACACCATATATTTT | CASSTGGSGNTIYF
TRBD1 | TRBJ1-1 | TRBV2 | NA | TGTGCCAGCAGTGAAAAAGGTGGACAGGGTTACACTGAAGCTTTCTTT | CASSEKGGQGYTEAFF
TRBD1 | TRBJ1-5 | TRBV5-8 | NA | TGTGCCAGCAGCTTTGGGACAGAAGCTAATCAGCCCCAGCATTTT | CASSFGTEANQPQHF
NA | TRBJ2-7 | TRBV13 | once | TGTGCCAGCAGTTTGGGAGGCTACGAGCAGTACTTC | CASSLGGYEQYF
NA | TRBJ2-5 | TRBV7-9 | NA | TGTGCCAGCAGCGTCCGGGAGCAAGAGACCCAGTACTTC | CASSVREQETQYF
NA | TRBJ1-1 | TRBV6-4 | NA | TGTGCCAGCAGTGGGCCGAACACTGAAGCTTTCTTT | CASSGPNTEAFF
TRBD2 | TRBJ2-3 | TRBV9 | NA | TGTGCCAGCAGCGTAGATGTAGCGGGAGCGGCAGATACGCAGTATTTT | CASSVDVAGAADTQYF
NA | TRBJ1-2 | TRBV2 | NA | TGTGCCAGCAGGCTCGATGGGGCGGGCTACACCTTC | CASRLDGAGYTF
NA | TRBJ1-4 | TRBV7-8 | NA | TGTGCCAGCAGCTTAAGGAGGGTTGATGAAAAACTGTTTTTT | CASSLRRVDEKLFF
NA | TRBJ1-6 | TRBV7-8 | NA | TGTGCCAGCAGTCTCTCAGGATCACCCCTCCACTTT | CASSLSGSPLHF
NA | TRBJ1-3 | TRBV5-8 | NA | TGTGCCAGCAGCTTGACAGGGAGCTCTGGAAACACCATATATTTT | CASSLTGSSGNTIYF
TRBD2 | TRBJ2-3 | TRBV11-2 | NA | TGTGCCAGCAGGTCGGGACTAGACTTCACAGATACGCAGTATTTT | CASRSGLDFTDTQYF
TRBD2 | TRBJ2-1 | TRBV11-3 | NA | TGTGCCAGCAGCTTAGGGACTAGCGGCTACAATGAGCAGTTCTTC | CASSLGTSGYNEQFF
TRBD1 | TRBJ1-5 | TRBV5-1 | NA | TGCGCCAGCAGCTCCGACAGGGGAGGCCAGCCCCAGCATTTT | CASSSDRGGQPQHF
TRBD2 | TRBJ2-1 | TRBV6-5 | NA | TGTGCCAGCAGTTCTGGACTAGCGGGATCGGGTGAGCAGTTCTTC | CASSSGLAGSGEQFF
TRBD1 | TRBJ2-5 | TRBV11-2 | NA | TGTGCCAGCAGGGGACAGGCTCAAGAGACCCAGTACTTC | CASRGQAQETQYF
NA | TRBJ1-3 | TRBV3-1/TRBV3-2 | NA | TGTGCCAGCAGCCAAGGAAACCCCCGGTCTGGAAACACCATATATTTT | CASSQGNPRSGNTIYF
NA | TRBJ2-6 | TRBV6-5 | NA | TGTGCCAGCTACCTGTATAGCTCTGGGGCCAACGTCCTGACTTTC | CASYLYSSGANVLTF
TRBD2 | TRBJ2-7 | TRBV5-1 | NA | TGCGCCAGCAGCTTCACCGGGACTAGCTACGAGCAGTACTTC | CASSFTGTSYEQYF
NA | TRBJ2-3 | TRBV24-1 | NA | TGTGCCACCGAAGGACAGAGCACAGATACGCAGTATTTT | CATEGQSTDTQYF
TRBD2 | TRBJ2-7 | TRBV7-9 | NA | TGTGCCAGCAGCGCGTCGGGACTAGCGGGAGTCTACGAGCAGTACTTC | CASSASGLAGVYEQYF
NA | TRBJ2-3 | TRBV11-2 | NA | TGTGCCAGCAGCGAGAAACTCCCCCCGGCAGGGGGGTTGTCAGATACGCAGTATTTT | CASSEKLPPAGGLSDTQYF
NA | TRBJ2-7 | TRBV27 | NA | TGTGCCAGCAGTTTAGGCGGCGGGACGACCTACGAGCAGTACTTC | CASSLGGGTTYEQYF
NA | TRBJ1-3 | TRBV5-6 | NA | TGTGCCAGCAGCTTACGAGGACTTGGAAACACCATATATTTT | CASSLRGLGNTIYF
NA | TRBJ1-6 | TRBV6-5 | NA | TGTGCCAGCGGACGGGACAATAATTCACCCCTCCACTTT | CASGRDNNSPLHF
NA | TRBJ2-2 | TRBV24-1 | once | TGTGCCACCAAAAAGGGGGACACCGGGGAGCTGTTTTTT | CATKKGDTGELFF
NA | TRBJ1-5 | TRBV5-6 | NA | TGTGCCAGCAGCTTAACAGGGTTGAATCAGCCCCAGCATTTT | CASSLTGLNQPQHF
TRBD2 | TRBJ2-5 | TRBV10-3 | NA | TGTGCCATCAGTGAGTCTGCTAGCGGGGGTCAAGAGACCCAGTACTTC | CAISESASGGQETQYF
TRBD1 | TRBJ1-2 | TRBV29-1 | NA | TGCAGCGTCATTTACAGGGGTCTTGGCTACACCTTC | CSVIYRGLGYTF
TRBD1 | TRBJ1-4 | TRBV15 | NA | TGTGCCACCAGCAGAGAGAGGGGGACAGGAGGTCCCCTGAAGAGAAATGAAAAACTGTTTTTT | CATSRERGTGGPLKRNEKLFF
NA | TRBJ2-5 | TRBV5-1 | NA | TGCGCCAGCACCAAGGGGCTAGGAGACTCGGAGACCCAGTACTTC | CASTKGLGDSETQYF
NA | TRBJ2-7 | TRBV5-1 | NA | TGCGCCAGCAGCTTGGGGGGCTGGTACGAGCAGTACTTC | CASSLGGWYEQYF
TRBD2 | TRBJ2-3 | TRBV28 | NA | TGTGCCAGCAGTCCTCTAGCGGGGGGGCGCACAGATACGCAGTATTTT | CASSPLAGGRTDTQYF
TRBD2 | TRBJ2-1 | TRBV7-9 | NA | TGTGCCAGCAGCTTCCCTACTAGCGGGAAATACAATGAGCAGTTCTTC | CASSFPTSGKYNEQFF
NA | TRBJ2-2 | TRBV12-3/TRBV12-4 | NA | TGTGCCAGCAGTCTAGTGGGGGCTGGGGAGCTGTTTTTT | CASSLVGAGELFF
NA | TRBJ2-3 | TRBV20-1 | NA | TGCAGTGCTAGTTTACGTCTAGCGCTTAGCACAGATACGCAGTATTTT | CSASLRLALSTDTQYF
TRBD2 | TRBJ2-7 | TRBV27 | NA | TGTGCCAGCACCCGCGTAGCGGGGGACTACGAGCAGTACTTC | CASTRVAGDYEQYF
NA | TRBJ1-1 | TRBV10-2 | NA | TGCGCCAGCAGTGTGGCTACGGGGGACACTGAAGCTTTCTTT | CASSVATGDTEAFF
NA | TRBJ1-6 | TRBV19 | NA | TGTGCCAGTAGTTTACGAGGAACAGGGAGCTACTATAATTCACCCCTCCACTTT | CASSLRGTGSYYNSPLHF
TRBD2 | TRBJ2-1 | TRBV6-2/TRBV6-3 | NA | TGTGCCAGCAGTTATAGTCCTAGCGGGAAGTACAATGAGCAGTTCTTC | CASSYSPSGKYNEQFF
NA | TRBJ1-6 | TRBV5-4 | NA | TGTGCCAGCAGCTTGGGCAGGGAAGGTAATTCACCCCTCCACTTT | CASSLGREGNSPLHF
NA | TRBJ1-1 | TRBV6-6 | NA | TGTGCCAGCAGTTACAACAAGAACACTGAAGCTTTCTTT | CASSYNKNTEAFF
NA | TRBJ1-6 | TRBV2 | NA | TGTGCCAGCAGCATGGGGCCCATGGGCGATTCACCCCTCCACTTT | CASSMGPMGDSPLHF
TRBD1 | TRBJ2-5 | TRBV6-5 | NA | TGTGCCAGCAGTTACTCCCCCAGGGGGCTGGGTGTCCAGTACTTC | CASSYSPRGLGVQYF
NA | TRBJ1-3 | TRBV6-1 | NA | TGTGCCACCAGGACGCACCAATCGGGGGGAAACACCATATATTTT | CATRTHQSGGNTIYF